Presented here are 18 T cell receptor beta chains from one specimen sequenced in a study of blood T cell repertoires in COVID-19. Here immunoSEQ multiplex PCR was the method, and the copy in TCRdb shows in-frame clones only, minus some. The profile covers some 160,000 clones, with roughly four fifths appearing a single time and 1.5% to 1.7% taken by the ten largest. The sample consisted of peripheral blood. The receptors derive from a human donor in a cohort sampled during active COVID-19.

V usage is TRBV3-1 (or the pseudogene TRBV3-2) and J usage is TRBJ1-2, with no clear D. CDR1 LGHDT and CDR2 YNNKEL come from the germline V gene (reference sequence). Trimming took 1 base from V and 1 from J, leaving 13 bases between them. CDR3 length: 16 residues. The CDR3 sequence is CASSQGGRGDNYGYTF. Here the CDR3 DNA reads TGTGCCAGCAGCCAAGGAGGCCGGGGTGATAACTATGGCTACACCTTC.

V is TRBV3-1 (or the pseudogene TRBV3-2) and J is TRBJ1-6, with TRBD1 matching 10 bases. The CDR3 loop spans 14 amino acids. The J segment lost 7 bases and the V segment lost 7 bases, leaving 4 bases of the junction unmatched. From germline, CDR1 is LGHDT and CDR2 YNNKEL (reference sequence). CDR3 amino acids: CASISTGGNSPLHF. In DNA form, the CDR3 reads TGTGCCAGCATCTCGACAGGGGGCAATTCACCCCTCCACTTT.

The chain uses TRBV12-2 and TRBJ1-6; no check of the table's D call, TRBD1, against the DNA was made. TRBV12-2 is a documented pseudogene. There are 16 residues in the CDR3. CDR3 sequence (DNA): TGTGCAAGTCGCTTAGTACAGGGGGCGCCTGATTCACCCCTCCACTTT. This codes for CASRLVQGAPDSPLHF.

The chain recombines TRBV6-2 or TRBV6-3 with TRBJ2-6, with D uncertain. Per germline, CDR1 MNHEY and CDR2 SVGEGT. V lost 2 bases, J lost 1 base, and 15 bases lay in between. The length of the CDR3 is 18 residues. For the CDR3, the DNA is TGTGCCAGCAGTTACGCCCTATCCCCAGGTTCTGGGGCCAACGTCCTGACTTTC. This gives the protein CASSYALSPGSGANVLTF.

V gene TRBV4-2 combines with J gene TRBJ2-7, with D perhaps TRBD1 (5 bases). In germline, CDR1 is LGHNA, CDR2 YNFKEQ. This CDR3 is 15 amino acids long. Trimming cost V 1 base and J 4 bases, with 14 bases left between them. DNA of the CDR3: TGTGCCAGCAGCCAAGGCGAAGGGGTTGTATACGAGCAGTACTTC. Its protein product is CASSQGEGVVYEQYF.

This clone was observed a handful of times. The V and J genes are TRBV5-1 and TRBJ1-1, with 7 bases fitting TRBD1. This CDR3 spans 14 amino acids. CDR1 is SGHRS, CDR2 YFSETQ, per germline. Germline trimming cut 4 bases from V and 1 base from J; bases unmatched to any gene: 4. In DNA form, the CDR3 reads TGCGCCAGCAGCGCGGGACAGCGGAACACTGAAGCTTTCTTT. Protein sequence: CASSAGQRNTEAFF.

A single count supports this clone. CDR3 region: CASSLANRGLDQPQHF. CDR3 coding DNA: TGTGCCAGCAGCTTAGCGAACAGGGGGTTAGATCAGCCCCAGCATTTT. This chain joins TRBV7-2 and TRBJ1-5, with 8 positions matching TRBD1. The V and J ends lost 0 bases and 5 bases, in that order; junction bases with no gene match: 6. CDR1 and CDR2 (germline): SGHTA, FQGNSA. This CDR3 region has 16 residues. Using reference TRBV7-2 and TRBJ1-5 for the parts outside the CDR3, the full variable domain is GAGVSQSPSNKVTEKGKDVELRCDPISGHTALYWYRQSLGQGLEFLIYFQGNSAPDKSGLPSDRFSAERTGGSVSTLTIQRTQQEDSAVYLCASSLANRGLDQPQHFGDGTRLSIL.

This sequence joins TRBV27 and TRBJ2-7; D possibly corresponds to TRBD2 (6 bases). This CDR3 spans 14 amino acids. V lost 7 bases and J lost 3, with 16 bases in between. CDR1 and CDR2 (germline): MNHEY, SMNVEV (reference sequence). The CDR3 reads CASTPVGGNYEQYF. DNA for the CDR3: TGTGCCAGCACCCCAGTGGGCGGGAACTACGAGCAGTACTTC.

The V gene is TRBV7-9, the J gene TRBJ1-2, with D possibly TRBD1 on 6 matching bases. This CDR3 is 13 amino acids long. Germline assignment: CDR1 SEHNR and CDR2 FQNEAQ (reference sequence). Trimming cost V 7 bases and J 6 bases, with 15 bases left between them. The CDR3 region is CASTEGGRDGYTF. The CDR3 DNA reads as TGTGCCAGCACCGAAGGGGGGAGGGATGGCTACACCTTC.

This CDR3 is CSVNTGNGNQPQHF. CDR3 in DNA: TGCAGCGTTAACACAGGGAACGGCAATCAGCCCCAGCATTTT. V gene TRBV29-1 combines with J gene TRBJ1-5; possibly TRBD1 for D (6 bases). The CDR3 has 14 amino acids. The V and J ends lost 5 bases and 2 bases respectively, with 13 bases between them. CDR1 and CDR2 (germline): SQVTM, ANQGSEA.

J is TRBJ2-7 and V is TRBV13, with D possibly TRBD1 on 6 matching bases. V was cut by 4 bases and J by 1 base, with 14 bases left in between. The CDR3 is 15 amino acids. Germline values: CDR1 PRHDT, CDR2 FYEKMQ (reference sequence). CDR3 DNA sequence: TGTGCCAGCAGCTCATCCGGACAGTATTCCTACGAGCAGTACTTC. This codes for CASSSSGQYSYEQYF.

The chain is built from TRBV4-2 and TRBJ1-3, with a tentative D call TRBD1 (5 bases). CDR3 size: 17 residues. V lost 4 bases and J lost 0, with 16 bases in between. Per the germline V gene, CDR1 is LGHNA and CDR2 is YNFKEQ. In nucleotides, the CDR3 is TGTGCCAGCAGCCCCCGGGCAGGGCCGTACTCTGGAAACACCATATATTTT. This translates into CASSPRAGPYSGNTIYF.

The J gene is TRBJ2-4, the V gene TRBV20-1; 11 bases map to TRBD1. V lost 3 bases, J lost 10 bases, and 11 bases stayed unmatched. Per germline, CDR1 DFQATT and CDR2 SNEGSKA (reference sequence). The CDR3 runs 15 residues. Here the CDR3 reads CSASARDRGMWIQYF. The DNA for the CDR3 is TGCAGTGCTAGTGCTCGGGACAGGGGGATGTGGATTCAGTACTTC.

The chain is built from TRBV27 and TRBJ1-1; TRBD1 matches 10 bases. The junction had 7 bases not matched to a gene; V was cut back by 5 bases and J by 4 bases. The CDR3 consists of 15 residues. From germline, CDR1 is MNHEY and CDR2 SMNVEV (reference sequence). CDR3 sequence: CASSPRRDRGTEAFF. CDR3 nucleotides: TGTGCCAGCAGTCCCCGCCGGGACAGGGGCACTGAAGCTTTCTTT.

This rearrangement joins TRBV27 to TRBJ1-5; TRBD1 matches 10 bases. The CDR3 extends over 17 amino acids. In germline, CDR1 is MNHEY, CDR2 SMNVEV (reference sequence). With V trimmed by 10 bases and J by 4 bases, 16 bases remained unmatched. CDR3 nucleotide sequence: TGTGCCACCGATCCCGGGGACAGGGGACGGAGGAATCAGCCCCAGCATTTT. Amino acid sequence: CATDPGDRGRRNQPQHF.

V is TRBV5-6 and J is TRBJ2-7; a possible D gene is TRBD1 (5 bases). V lost 0 bases and J 7 bases, leaving 17 bases between the germline ends. Germline CDR1 and CDR2: SGHDT and YYEEEE. CDR3 size: 15 residues. The CDR3 region is CASSLEGAGAREQYF. CDR3 nucleotides: TGTGCCAGCAGCTTGGAAGGGGCCGGTGCGAGGGAGCAGTACTTC.

This clone has more than one count but fewer than ten. The chain employs TRBV2 and TRBJ2-2, with a weak D call TRBD1 (6 bases). The CDR3 is 14 residues long. V lost 1 base and J 9 bases, leaving 12 bases between the germline ends. CDR1 SNHLY and CDR2 FYNNEI come from the germline V gene. The CDR3 sequence: CASSEGDNVWELFF. In DNA, the CDR3 is TGTGCCAGCAGTGAAGGGGACAACGTATGGGAGCTGTTTTTT. Looking up the rest from reference TRBV2 and TRBJ2-2 gives the full variable domain: EPEVTQTPSHQVTQMGQEVILRCVPISNHLYFYWYRQILGQKVEFLVSFYNNEISEKSEIFDDQFSVERPDGSNFTLKIRSTKLEDSAMYFCASSEGDNVWELFFGEGSRLTVL.

This clone was counted between two and nine times. J is TRBJ2-7 and V is TRBV5-6, with D perhaps matching TRBD2 (7 bases). Deletions cut 0 bases from V and 6 bases from J, with 13 bases between. Germline V lookup: CDR1 SGHDT, CDR2 YYEEEE. This CDR3 spans 14 amino acids. DNA for the CDR3: TGTGCCAGCAGCTTGGTGGGGGGGCTCATCGAGCAGTACTTC. It codes for CASSLVGGLIEQYF.